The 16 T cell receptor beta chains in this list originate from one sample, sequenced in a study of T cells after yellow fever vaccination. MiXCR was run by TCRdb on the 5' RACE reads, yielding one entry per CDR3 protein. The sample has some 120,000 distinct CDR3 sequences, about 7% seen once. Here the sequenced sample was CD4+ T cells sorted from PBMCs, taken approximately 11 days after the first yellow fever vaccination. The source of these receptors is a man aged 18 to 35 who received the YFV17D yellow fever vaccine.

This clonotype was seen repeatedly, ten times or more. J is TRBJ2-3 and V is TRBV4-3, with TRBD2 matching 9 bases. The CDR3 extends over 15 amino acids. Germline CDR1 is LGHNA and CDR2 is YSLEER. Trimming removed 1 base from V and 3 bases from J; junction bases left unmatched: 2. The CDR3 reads CASSQGTSETDTQYF. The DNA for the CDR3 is TGCGCCAGCAGCCAAGGGACTAGCGAAACAGATACGCAGTATTTT.

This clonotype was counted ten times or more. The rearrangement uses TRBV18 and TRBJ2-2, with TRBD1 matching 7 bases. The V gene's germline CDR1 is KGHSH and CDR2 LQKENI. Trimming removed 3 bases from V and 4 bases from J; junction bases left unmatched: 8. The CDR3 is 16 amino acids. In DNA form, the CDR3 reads TGTGCCAGCTCACCGCAGACAGGGATGGGCACCGGGGAGCTGTTTTTT. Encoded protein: CASSPQTGMGTGELFF. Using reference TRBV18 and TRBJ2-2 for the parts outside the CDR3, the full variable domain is NAGVMQNPRHLVRRRGQEARLRCSPMKGHSHVYWYRQLPEEGLKFMVYLQKENIIDESGMPKERFSAEFPKEGPSILRIQQVVRGDSAAYFCASSPQTGMGTGELFFGEGSRLTVL.

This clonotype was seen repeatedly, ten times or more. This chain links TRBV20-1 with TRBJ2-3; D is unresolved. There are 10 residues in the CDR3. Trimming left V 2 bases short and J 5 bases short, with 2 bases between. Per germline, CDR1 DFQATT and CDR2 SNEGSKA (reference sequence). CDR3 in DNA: TGCAGTGCTAGATTAGATACGCAGTATTTT. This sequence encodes CSARLDTQYF.

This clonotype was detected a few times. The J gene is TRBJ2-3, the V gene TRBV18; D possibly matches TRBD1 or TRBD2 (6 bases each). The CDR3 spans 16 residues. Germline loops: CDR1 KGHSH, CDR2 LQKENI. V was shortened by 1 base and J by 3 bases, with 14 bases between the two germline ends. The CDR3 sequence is CASSPLTRGTTDTQYF. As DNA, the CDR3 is TGTGCCAGCTCACCACTGACTAGAGGGACAACAGATACGCAGTATTTT.

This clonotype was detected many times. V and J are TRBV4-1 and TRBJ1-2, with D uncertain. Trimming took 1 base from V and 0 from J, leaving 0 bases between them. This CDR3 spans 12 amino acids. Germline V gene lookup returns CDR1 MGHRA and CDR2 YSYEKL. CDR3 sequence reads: CASSQANYGYTF. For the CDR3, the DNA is TGCGCCAGCAGCCAAGCTAACTATGGCTACACCTTC.

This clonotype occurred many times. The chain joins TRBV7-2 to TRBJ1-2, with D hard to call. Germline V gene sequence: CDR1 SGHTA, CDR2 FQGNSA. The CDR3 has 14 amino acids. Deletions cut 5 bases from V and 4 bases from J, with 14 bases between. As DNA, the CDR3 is TGTGCCAGCAGCCCCAGGCAAACCCTCTATGGCTACACCTTC. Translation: CASSPRQTLYGYTF.

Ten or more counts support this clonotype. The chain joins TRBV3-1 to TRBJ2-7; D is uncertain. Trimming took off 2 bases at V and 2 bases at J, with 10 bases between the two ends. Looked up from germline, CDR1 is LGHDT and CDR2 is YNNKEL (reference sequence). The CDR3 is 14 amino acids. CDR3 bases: TGTGCCAGCAGCCAATGGGGTAGGACCTACGAGCAGTACTTC. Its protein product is CASSQWGRTYEQYF.

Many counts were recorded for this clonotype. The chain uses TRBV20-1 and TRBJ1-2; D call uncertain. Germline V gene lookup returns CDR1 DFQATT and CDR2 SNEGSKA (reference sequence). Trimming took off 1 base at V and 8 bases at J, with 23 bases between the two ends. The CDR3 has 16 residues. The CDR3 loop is CSARATLTAYERGYTF. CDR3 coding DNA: TGCAGTGCTAGAGCCACCCTTACGGCTTACGAACGAGGCTACACCTTC.

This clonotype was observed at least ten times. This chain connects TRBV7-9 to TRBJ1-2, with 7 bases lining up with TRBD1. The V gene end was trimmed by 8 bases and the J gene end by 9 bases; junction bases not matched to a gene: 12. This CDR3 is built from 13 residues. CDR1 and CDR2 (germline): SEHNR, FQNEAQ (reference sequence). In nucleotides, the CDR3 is TGTGCCAGCGTTGGCAGGGGGAGAATGAGCTACACCTTC. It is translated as CASVGRGRMSYTF. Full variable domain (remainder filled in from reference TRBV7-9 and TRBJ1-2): DTGVSQNPRHKITKRGQNVTFRCDPISEHNRLYWYRQTLGQGPEFLTYFQNEAQLEKSRLLSDRFSAERPKGSFSTLEIQRTEQGDSAMYLCASVGRGRMSYTFGSGTRLTVV.

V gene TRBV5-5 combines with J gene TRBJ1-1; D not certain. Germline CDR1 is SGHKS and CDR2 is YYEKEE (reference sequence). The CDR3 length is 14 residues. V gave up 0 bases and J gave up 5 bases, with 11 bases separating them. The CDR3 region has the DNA TGTGCCAGCAGCTTGGCCGGGGAAGGGACTGAAGCTTTCTTT. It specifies CASSLAGEGTEAFF.

The CDR3 protein is CASSLYGVGNQPQHF. The CDR3 nucleotides are TGTGCCAGCAGCTTGTATGGGGTTGGGAATCAGCCCCAGCATTTT. The V gene is TRBV5-5, the J gene TRBJ1-5; D is unresolved. Trimming took 1 base from V and 4 from J, leaving 12 bases between them. Germline lookup yields CDR1 SGHKS and CDR2 YYEKEE (reference sequence). This CDR3 has 15 residues.

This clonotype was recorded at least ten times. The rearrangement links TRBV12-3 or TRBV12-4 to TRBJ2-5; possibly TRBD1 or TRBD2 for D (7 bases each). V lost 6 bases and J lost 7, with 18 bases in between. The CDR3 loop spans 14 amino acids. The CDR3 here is CASRLGRGPGTQYF. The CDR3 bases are TGTGCCAGCAGACTGGGGAGGGGGCCGGGGACCCAGTACTTC.

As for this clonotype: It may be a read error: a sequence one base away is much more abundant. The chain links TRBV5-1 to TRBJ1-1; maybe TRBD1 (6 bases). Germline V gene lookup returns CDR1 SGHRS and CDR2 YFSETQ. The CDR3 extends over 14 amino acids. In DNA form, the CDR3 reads TGCGCCAGCATCTTGGACAGCTGGAACACTGAAGCTTTCTTT. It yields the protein CASILDSWNTEAFF. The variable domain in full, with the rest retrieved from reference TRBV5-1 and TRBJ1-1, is KAGVTQTPRYLIKTRGQQVTLSCSPISGHRSVSWYQQTPGQGLQFLFEYFSETQRNKGNFPGRFSGRQFSNSRSEMNVSTLELGDSALYLCASILDSWNTEAFFGQGTRLTVV.

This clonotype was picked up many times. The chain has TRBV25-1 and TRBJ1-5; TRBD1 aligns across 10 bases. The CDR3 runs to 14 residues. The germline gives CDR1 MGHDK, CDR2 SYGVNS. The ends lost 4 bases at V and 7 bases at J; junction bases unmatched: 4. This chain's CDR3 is CASSGGQGWQPQHF. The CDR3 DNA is TGTGCCAGCAGTGGGGGACAGGGGTGGCAGCCCCAGCATTTT.

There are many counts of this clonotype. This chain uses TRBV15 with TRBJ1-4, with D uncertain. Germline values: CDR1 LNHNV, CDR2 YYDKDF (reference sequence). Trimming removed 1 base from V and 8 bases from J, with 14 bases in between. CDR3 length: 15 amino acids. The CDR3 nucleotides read TGTGCCACCAGCAGAGGCGGGCTTGAAGGGGAAAAACTGTTTTTT. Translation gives CATSRGGLEGEKLFF.

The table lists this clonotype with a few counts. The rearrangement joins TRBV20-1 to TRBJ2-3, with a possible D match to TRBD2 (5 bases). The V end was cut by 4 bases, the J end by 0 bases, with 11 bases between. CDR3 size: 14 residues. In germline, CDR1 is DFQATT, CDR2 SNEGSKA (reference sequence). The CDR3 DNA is TGCAGTGCTACGGACTGGTCGAGCACAGATACGCAGTATTTT. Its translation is CSATDWSSTDTQYF.